The source of this T cell receptor (beta chain) is a study of blood T cell repertoires in COVID-19. Looking at the study overall: Donors in the United States, Italy and Spain gave samples during acute or convalescent COVID-19.

Here immunoSEQ multiplex PCR was the method, and the copy in TCRdb shows in-frame clones only, minus some. This repertoire shows about 220,000 clones, about four fifths found once; its top ten account for approximately 1.3%. Individuals drawn from approximately 26 US areas were about 18 to 100 years old. The germline V gene has CDR1 KGHDR and CDR2 SFDVKD. This CDR3 is 14 amino acids long. V lost 1 base to trimming and J lost 4 bases, with 6 bases between them. The sequencing input was PBMCs or T cells enriched from blood (not recorded which). The sequence was collected from a woman aged 40 to 55 with acute COVID-19. V gene TRBV24-1 combines with J gene TRBJ2-2; the D gene is possibly TRBD1 (5 bases). The CDR3 is CATSDFQGTGELFF. The CDR3 DNA reads TGTGCCACCAGTGATTTCCAGGGCACCGGGGAGCTGTTTTTT.